The entry below gives a single T cell receptor (beta chain) sequence along with its context. Its specificity is not known. Clones were read by immunoSEQ multiplex PCR, and TCRdb kept only the in-frame ones, dropping some. The table includes around 2,000,000 clones, about 95% detected once. The CDR3 consists of 15 residues. The germline V gene encodes CDR1 SGHDT and CDR2 YYEEEE. V lost 0 bases, J lost 3 bases, and 13 bases lay in between. This sample stems from a study of shared clonotypes between healthy human individuals. Study observations and caveats: Sorted-subset samples were not fully sequenced, rarefaction indicated. It was observed that 5% to 6.5% of naive CD4 clonotypes were shared across four donors.

Positive CCR7 selection of CD45RO-negative cells yielded the naive CD8 cells, and terminally differentiated effector memory CD45RA+ cells were excluded. The chain links TRBV5-6 to TRBJ2-7; D could derive from TRBD1 or TRBD2 (5 bases each). The receptor was isolated from a man aged 18-30 years in good health. Input material: naive CD8+ T cells sorted from blood. For the CDR3, the DNA is TGTGCCAGCAGCTTGGGAGGGACCTACTACTACGAGCAGTACTTC. Translating gives CASSLGGTYYYEQYF.